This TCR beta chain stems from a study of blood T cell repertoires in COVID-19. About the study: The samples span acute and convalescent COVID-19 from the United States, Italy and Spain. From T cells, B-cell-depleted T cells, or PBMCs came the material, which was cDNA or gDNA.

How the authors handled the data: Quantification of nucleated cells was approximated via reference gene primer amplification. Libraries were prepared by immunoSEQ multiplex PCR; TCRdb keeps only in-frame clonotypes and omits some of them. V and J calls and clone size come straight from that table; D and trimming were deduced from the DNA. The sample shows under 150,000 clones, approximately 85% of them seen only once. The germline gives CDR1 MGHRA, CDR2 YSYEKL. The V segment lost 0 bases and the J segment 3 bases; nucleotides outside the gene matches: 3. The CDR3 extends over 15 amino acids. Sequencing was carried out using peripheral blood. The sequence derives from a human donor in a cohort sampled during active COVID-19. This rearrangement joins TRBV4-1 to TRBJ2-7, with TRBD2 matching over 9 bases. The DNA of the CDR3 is TGCGCCAGCAGCCAAGAACAGCGGGGGGTCTACGAGCAGTACTTC. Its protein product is CASSQEQRGVYEQYF.